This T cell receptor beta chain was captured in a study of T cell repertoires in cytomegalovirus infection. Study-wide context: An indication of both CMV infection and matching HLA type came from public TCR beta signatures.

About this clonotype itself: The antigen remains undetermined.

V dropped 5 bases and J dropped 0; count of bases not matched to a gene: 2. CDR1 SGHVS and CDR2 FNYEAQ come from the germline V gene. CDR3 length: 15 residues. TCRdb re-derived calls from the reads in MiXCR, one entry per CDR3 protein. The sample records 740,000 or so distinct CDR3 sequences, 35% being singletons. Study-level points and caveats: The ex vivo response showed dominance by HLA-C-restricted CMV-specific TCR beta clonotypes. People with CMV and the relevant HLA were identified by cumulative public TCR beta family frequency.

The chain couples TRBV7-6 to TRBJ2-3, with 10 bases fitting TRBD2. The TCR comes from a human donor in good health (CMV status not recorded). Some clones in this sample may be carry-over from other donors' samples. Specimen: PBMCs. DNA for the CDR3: TGTGCCAGCAGCGCGGGACTAGCGAGCACAGATACGCAGTATTTT. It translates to CASSAGLASTDTQYF.